The rows below give T cell receptor beta chains drawn from one sample of a study of beta chain features in type 1 diabetes. TCRdb keeps only in-frame clones here, not all; method: immunoSEQ multiplex PCR. Counted here are some 330,000 clones, approximately 10% occurring once; the ten biggest clones make up more than 0.015%. Sequencing used naive CD4+ T cells from blood. The receptors here all came from a woman under 40 in good health. Each CDR3 is given with its conserved first and last residue. The D gene is left open where the match is weak. Not every row has a clone size; where given, it reads once, few, many or a size class.

v_call	clone_size	j_call	d_call	cdr3_nt	cdr3_aa
TRBV29-1	-	TRBJ2-1	TRBD2	TGCAGCGCCGGACTAGCGGGAGGGTTCAATGAGCAGTTCTTC	CSAGLAGGFNEQFF
TRBV30	-	TRBJ2-1	TRBD2	TGTGCCTGGAGTGACGGGACTAGCGGGAGGGACGAGCAGTTCTTC	CAWSDGTSGRDEQFF
TRBV7-9	-	TRBJ2-5	-	TGTGCCAGCAGCTTAGCGACAGGCCGTACGGAGACCCAGTACTTC	CASSLATGRTETQYF
TRBV6-1	-	TRBJ2-1	-	TGTGCCAGCACTTTTAGCTACAATGAGCAGTTCTTC	CASTFSYNEQFF
TRBV5-6	few	TRBJ2-5	TRBD2	TGTGCCAGCAGCTTGGTTGACGGGAGGGAGACCCAGTACTTC	CASSLVDGRETQYF
TRBV5-4	-	TRBJ2-2	TRBD2	TGTGCCAGCAGCTTCGGCCTAGCGGGGAACACCGGGGAGCTGTTTTTT	CASSFGLAGNTGELFF
TRBV18	-	TRBJ1-1	-	TGTGCCAGCTCACCACTCCAACAGGGTCGTGTCGGCACTGAAGCTTTCTTT	CASSPLQQGRVGTEAFF
TRBV4-2	-	TRBJ1-5	-	TGTGCCAGCAGCCAAGATGGAGGGTTGAGGCCCCAGCATTTT	CASSQDGGLRPQHF
TRBV4-2	few	TRBJ2-7	TRBD2	TGTGCCAGCAGCCCCAAGGAGGCGGGAGGGCCGGACGAGCAGTACTTC	CASSPKEAGGPDEQYF
TRBV18	-	TRBJ2-2	-	TGTGCCAGCTCCCGGGACTGGGCGCGGGACACCGGGGAGCTGTTTTTT	CASSRDWARDTGELFF
TRBV7-2	-	TRBJ2-5	TRBD2	TGTGCCAGCAGCTCTAGCGGGGGGGAGACCCAGTACTTC	CASSSSGGETQYF
TRBV7-9	-	TRBJ2-1	TRBD1	TGTGCCAGCAGCTTAGTAGGGACAGGTGATGTCAATGAGCAGTTCTTC	CASSLVGTGDVNEQFF
TRBV29-1	few	TRBJ1-1	-	TGCAGCGCTCAGGGCCAGGACACTGAAGCTTTCTTT	CSAQGQDTEAFF
TRBV7-2	few	TRBJ2-5	-	TGTGCCAGCAGCTCAGGACGGACACAAGAGACCCAGTACTTC	CASSSGRTQETQYF
TRBV29-1	-	TRBJ1-1	-	TGCAGCGCGACAGTGATGAACACTGAAGCTTTCTTT	CSATVMNTEAFF
TRBV6-6	-	TRBJ2-4	TRBD2	TGTGCCAGCAGGGATAGCGGGAGTGGAAACATTCAGTACTTC	CASRDSGSGNIQYF
TRBV9	-	TRBJ2-1	-	TGTGCCAGCAGCGCTATGTTCGGAGATGAGCAGTTCTTC	CASSAMFGDEQFF
TRBV7-8	few	TRBJ2-1	-	TGTGCCAGCAGCCTAACTGTAAACAATGAGCAGTTCTTC	CASSLTVNNEQFF
TRBV7-9	-	TRBJ2-5	-	TGTGCCAGCAGCTTAATGCAGGATGGAGAGACCCAGTACTTC	CASSLMQDGETQYF
TRBV30	few	TRBJ2-1	TRBD2	TGTGCCTGGAGTATTGGACTAGCGGGGTACAATGAGCAGTTCTTC	CAWSIGLAGYNEQFF
TRBV11-2	-	TRBJ2-3	TRBD2	TGTGCCAGCAGTTTAGCGGGAGTGGGAGATACGCAGTATTTT	CASSLAGVGDTQYF
TRBV19	few	TRBJ2-1	TRBD2	TGTGCCAGTAGTATAGGGATGGCGGGAGGACTGCGGAATGAGCAGTTCTTC	CASSIGMAGGLRNEQFF
TRBV7-8	-	TRBJ2-6	TRBD1	TGTGCCAGCAGCTCCACCGGGACAGGGGGCTCTGGGGCCAACGTCCTGACTTTC	CASSSTGTGGSGANVLTF
TRBV7-9	few	TRBJ1-1	-	TGTGCCAGCAGCCTCGCGGGACGCAAGAACACTGAAGCTTTCTTT	CASSLAGRKNTEAFF
TRBV29-1	few	TRBJ2-2	TRBD1	TGCAGCGTCTTCTCCGGGACAGGGTACGCCGGGGAGCTGTTTTTT	CSVFSGTGYAGELFF
TRBV21-1	-	TRBJ2-7	-	TGTGCCAGCAGCATGGGGACAGACTCCTACGAGCAGTACTTC	CASSMGTDSYEQYF
TRBV14	few	TRBJ2-7	TRBD2	TGTGCCAGCAGCCAAGAACTAGCGGGGACCTACGAGCAGTACTTC	CASSQELAGTYEQYF
TRBV7-9	few	TRBJ2-7	TRBD1	TGTGCCAGCAGCTTGGAGACAGGGGTCTACGAGCAGTACTTC	CASSLETGVYEQYF
TRBV7-7	-	TRBJ2-1	-	TGTGCTAGCAGCTTAGGGAGGAATCATGAGCAGTTCTTC	CASSLGRNHEQFF
TRBV6-5	-	TRBJ1-5	TRBD1	TGTGCCAGCAGTCCCCGGGACAGGATAAATCAGCCCCAGCATTTT	CASSPRDRINQPQHF
TRBV27	-	TRBJ2-7	-	TGTGCCAGCAGCGACTCAAGCCCCTCCTACGAGCAGTACTTC	CASSDSSPSYEQYF
TRBV29-1	few	TRBJ2-5	TRBD1	TGCAGCGTAGCCCTTACAGGGGCCTCGATCCAAGAGACCCAGTACTTC	CSVALTGASIQETQYF
TRBV7-6	-	TRBJ2-1	TRBD1	TGTGCCAGCAGCCCCATAAGGACAGGGGTTGAAGAGCAGTTCTTC	CASSPIRTGVEEQFF
TRBV9	few	TRBJ2-2	-	TGTGCCAGCAGCGTAGGTGGTATCGGGACCGGGGAGCTGTTTTTT	CASSVGGIGTGELFF
TRBV2	few	TRBJ1-2	-	TGTGCCAGCAGCCTACAGCTTACTGACTATGGCTACACCTTC	CASSLQLTDYGYTF
TRBV9	-	TRBJ2-2	TRBD1	TGTGCCAGCAGCCGGGACAGCCCGCTGAACACCGGGGAGCTGTTTTTT	CASSRDSPLNTGELFF
TRBV18	few	TRBJ2-7	-	TGTGCCAGCTCACCTCCCGGGGGTGGTCCTGACGAGCAGTACTTC	CASSPPGGGPDEQYF
TRBV4-2	-	TRBJ2-3	TRBD2	TGTGCCAGCAGCCAAGAATGGAGGCTAGCGGGAGGGCCTAGCACAGATACGCAGTATTTT	CASSQEWRLAGGPSTDTQYF
TRBV27	-	TRBJ2-7	TRBD2	TGTGCCAGCAGTTCTCCGGGACTAAAAACCTACGAGCAGTACTTC	CASSSPGLKTYEQYF
TRBV2	-	TRBJ2-5	TRBD2	TGTGCCAGCAGTGAAACACTAGCGGGAGGGGCCCAGTACTTC	CASSETLAGGAQYF
TRBV28	-	TRBJ2-5	TRBD1	TGTGCCAGCACCTCGGGGGGACAGGGTCAAGAGACCCAGTACTTC	CASTSGGQGQETQYF
TRBV7-2	-	TRBJ1-2	-	TGTGCCAGCAGCGAGAGGACAGCTAACTATGGCTACACCTTC	CASSERTANYGYTF
TRBV7-2	few	TRBJ1-5	-	TGTGCCAGCAGCTTAGGAGGCAACAATCAGCCCCAGCATTTT	CASSLGGNNQPQHF
TRBV5-1	few	TRBJ2-1	TRBD2	TGCGCCAGCAGCTTCGGGACTAGCGGGATCTATGAGCAGTTCTTC	CASSFGTSGIYEQFF
TRBV7-2	-	TRBJ2-2	TRBD2	TGTGCCAGCAGCCCTCAGCTAGCGGGCACCGGGGAGCTGTTTTTT	CASSPQLAGTGELFF
TRBV9	few	TRBJ2-1	-	TGTGCCAGCAGCCCCCAGTACAATGAGCAGTTCTTC	CASSPQYNEQFF
TRBV29-1	few	TRBJ1-3	-	TGCAGCGTTCGACAAGGATACTCTGGAAACACCATATATTTT	CSVRQGYSGNTIYF
TRBV19	-	TRBJ2-5	-	TGTGCCAGTAGTATGTCGTCAGAGACCCAGTACTTC	CASSMSSETQYF
TRBV18	few	TRBJ1-2	TRBD1	TGTGCCAGCTCACCTGACAGGGGTTATGGCTACACCTTC	CASSPDRGYGYTF
TRBV9	few	TRBJ2-3	-	TGTGCCAGCAGCGGGAGACAGGGAGGATGGGCAGATACGCAGTATTTT	CASSGRQGGWADTQYF
TRBV2	few	TRBJ1-5	-	TGTGCCAGCAGTGCGGCGGATAGCAATCAGCCCCAGCATTTT	CASSAADSNQPQHF
TRBV27	few	TRBJ1-5	TRBD1	TGTGCCAGCAGTTTGTTGGGACAGGTCCATCAGCCCCAGCATTTT	CASSLLGQVHQPQHF
TRBV19	-	TRBJ1-5	-	TGTGCCAGTAGTATTGGGCCCGCCAGGGATCATCAGCCCCAGCATTTT	CASSIGPARDHQPQHF
TRBV28	few	TRBJ1-3	-	TGTGCCAGCAGTTTATCCGCAGGGAGGGGAAACACCATATATTTT	CASSLSAGRGNTIYF
TRBV4-1	-	TRBJ2-7	-	TGCGCCAGCAGCCAAGATCTCCGGGACTGGAGCTCCTACGAGCAGTACTTC	CASSQDLRDWSSYEQYF
TRBV7-9	-	TRBJ1-1	-	TGTGCCAGCAGCTTAACGGTGAACACTGAAGCTTTCTTT	CASSLTVNTEAFF